This TCR beta chain stems from a study of T cell responses to AZD1222 COVID-19 vaccine. General study points: Unmutated variant regions are reportedly targeted by nearly half of spike-specific TCRs.

Concerning this clone itself: Its target is unknown.

TCRdb's copy holds only in-frame clones and misses some; the assay was immunoSEQ multiplex PCR. The data contain under 150,000 clones, approximately 94% of them seen just once; the ten biggest clones take up 1.5% to 2%. The CDR3 has 14 amino acids. Trimming took off 1 base at V and 6 bases at J, with 10 bases between the two ends. In germline, CDR1 is MGHRA, CDR2 YSYEKL. The sample consisted of peripheral blood, taken on day 0 of AZD1222 vaccination. The V and J genes are TRBV4-1 and TRBJ2-4; D is ambiguous. The TCR was taken from an adult in good health. For the CDR3, the DNA is TGCGCCAGCAGCCAAGGCGCTTCGGTAAACATTCAGTACTTC. Translation gives CASSQGASVNIQYF.